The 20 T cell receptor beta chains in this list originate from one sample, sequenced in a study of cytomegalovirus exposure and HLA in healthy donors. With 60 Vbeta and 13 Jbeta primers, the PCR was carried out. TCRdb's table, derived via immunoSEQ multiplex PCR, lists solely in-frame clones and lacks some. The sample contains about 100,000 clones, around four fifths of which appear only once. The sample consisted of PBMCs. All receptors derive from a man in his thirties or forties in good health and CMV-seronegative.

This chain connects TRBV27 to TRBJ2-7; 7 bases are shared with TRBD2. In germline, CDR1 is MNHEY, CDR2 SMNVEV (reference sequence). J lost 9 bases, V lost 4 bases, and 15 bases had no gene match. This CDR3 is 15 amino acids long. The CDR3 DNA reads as TGTGCCAGCAGTTCGCCCTTGGACCGGGCTAGCGGGCAGTACTTC. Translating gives CASSSPLDRASGQYF.

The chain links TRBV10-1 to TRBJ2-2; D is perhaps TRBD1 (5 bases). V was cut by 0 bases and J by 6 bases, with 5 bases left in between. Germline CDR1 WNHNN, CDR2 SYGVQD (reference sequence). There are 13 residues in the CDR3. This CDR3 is CASSESGAGELFF. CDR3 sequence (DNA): TGCGCCAGCAGTGAGTCAGGGGCCGGGGAGCTGTTTTTT.

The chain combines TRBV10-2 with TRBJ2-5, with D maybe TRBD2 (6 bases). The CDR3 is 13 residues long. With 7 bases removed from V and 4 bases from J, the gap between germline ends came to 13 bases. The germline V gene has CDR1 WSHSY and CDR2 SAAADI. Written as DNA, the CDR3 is TGCGCCAGCAAAGGCGGGGTGGGAGAGACCCAGTACTTC. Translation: CASKGGVGETQYF.

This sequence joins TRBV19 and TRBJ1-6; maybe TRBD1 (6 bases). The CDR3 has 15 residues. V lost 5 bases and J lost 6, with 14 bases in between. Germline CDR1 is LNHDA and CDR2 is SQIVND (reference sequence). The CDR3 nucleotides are TGTGCCAGTAGTTCATCAGGCAGGGGTAATTCACCCCTCCACTTT. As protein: CASSSSGRGNSPLHF.

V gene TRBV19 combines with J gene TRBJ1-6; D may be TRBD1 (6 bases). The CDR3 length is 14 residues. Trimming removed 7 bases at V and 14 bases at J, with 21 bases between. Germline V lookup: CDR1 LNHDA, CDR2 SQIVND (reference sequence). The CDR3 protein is CASTLSSGEFSLHF. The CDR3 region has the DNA TGTGCCAGTACCCTAAGCTCAGGGGAATTTTCCCTCCACTTT.

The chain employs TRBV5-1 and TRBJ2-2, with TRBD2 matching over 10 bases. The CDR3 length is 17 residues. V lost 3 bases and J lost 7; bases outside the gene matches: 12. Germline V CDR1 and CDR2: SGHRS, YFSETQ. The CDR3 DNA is TGCGCCAGCAGCTCGTCCGGGACTAGCGTGTCTCACGGGGAGCTGTTTTTT. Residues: CASSSSGTSVSHGELFF. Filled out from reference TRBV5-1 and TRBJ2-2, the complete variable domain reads KAGVTQTPRYLIKTRGQQVTLSCSPISGHRSVSWYQQTPGQGLQFLFEYFSETQRNKGNFPGRFSGRQFSNSRSEMNVSTLELGDSALYLCASSSSGTSVSHGELFFGEGSRLTVL.

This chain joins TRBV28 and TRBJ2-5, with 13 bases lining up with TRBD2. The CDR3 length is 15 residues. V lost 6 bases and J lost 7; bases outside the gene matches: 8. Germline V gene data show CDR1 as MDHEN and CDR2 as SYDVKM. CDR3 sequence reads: CASRSTSGGLGTQYF. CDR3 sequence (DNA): TGTGCCAGCAGGTCGACTAGCGGGGGGCTTGGGACCCAGTACTTC.

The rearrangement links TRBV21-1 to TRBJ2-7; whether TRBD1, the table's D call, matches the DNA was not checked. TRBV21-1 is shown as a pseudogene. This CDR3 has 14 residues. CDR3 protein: CASSKRGRAYEQYF. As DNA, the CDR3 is TGTGCCAGCAGCAAAAGGGGCAGGGCCTACGAGCAGTACTTC.

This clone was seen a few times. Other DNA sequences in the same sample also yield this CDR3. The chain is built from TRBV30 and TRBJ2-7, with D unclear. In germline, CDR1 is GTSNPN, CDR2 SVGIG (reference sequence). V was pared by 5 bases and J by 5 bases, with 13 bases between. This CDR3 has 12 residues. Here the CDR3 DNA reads TGTGCCTGGTCTTTGGGCCACAACGAGCAGTACTTC. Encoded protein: CAWSLGHNEQYF.

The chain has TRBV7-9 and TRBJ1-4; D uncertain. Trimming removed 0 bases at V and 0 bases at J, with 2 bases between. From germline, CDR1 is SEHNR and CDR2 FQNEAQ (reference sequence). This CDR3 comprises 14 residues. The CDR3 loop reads CASSLASTNEKLFF. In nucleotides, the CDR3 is TGTGCCAGCAGCTTAGCCTCAACTAATGAAAAACTGTTTTTT.

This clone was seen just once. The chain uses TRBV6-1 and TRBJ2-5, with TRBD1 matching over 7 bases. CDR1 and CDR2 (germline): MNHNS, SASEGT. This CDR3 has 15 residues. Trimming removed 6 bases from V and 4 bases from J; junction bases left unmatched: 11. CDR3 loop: CASRTPGQPPETQYF. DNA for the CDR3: TGTGCCAGCAGAACCCCGGGACAGCCTCCAGAGACCCAGTACTTC.

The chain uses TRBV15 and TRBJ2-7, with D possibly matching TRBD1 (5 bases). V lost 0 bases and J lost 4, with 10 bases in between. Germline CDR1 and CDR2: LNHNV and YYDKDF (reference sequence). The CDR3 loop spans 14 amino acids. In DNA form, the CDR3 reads TGTGCCACCAGCAGAGATTTAGGGGATTACGAGCAGTACTTC. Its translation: CATSRDLGDYEQYF.

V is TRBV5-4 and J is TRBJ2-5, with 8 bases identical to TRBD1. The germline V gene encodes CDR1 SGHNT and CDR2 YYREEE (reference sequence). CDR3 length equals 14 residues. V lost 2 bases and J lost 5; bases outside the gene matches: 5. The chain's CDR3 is CASSFGQGVETQYF. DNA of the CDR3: TGTGCCAGCAGCTTCGGACAGGGAGTGGAGACCCAGTACTTC. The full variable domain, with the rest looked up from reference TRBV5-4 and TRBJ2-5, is ETGVTQSPTHLIKTRGQQVTLRCSSQSGHNTVSWYQQALGQGPQFIFQYYREEENGRGNFPPRFSGLQFPNYSSELNVNALELDDSALYLCASSFGQGVETQYFGPGTRLLVL.

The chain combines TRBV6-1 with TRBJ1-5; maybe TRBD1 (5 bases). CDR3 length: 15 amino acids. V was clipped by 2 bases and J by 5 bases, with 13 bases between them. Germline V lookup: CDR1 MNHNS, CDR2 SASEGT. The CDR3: CASSEWGRRDQPQHF. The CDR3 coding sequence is TGTGCCAGCAGTGAATGGGGCCGGAGGGATCAGCCCCAGCATTTT.

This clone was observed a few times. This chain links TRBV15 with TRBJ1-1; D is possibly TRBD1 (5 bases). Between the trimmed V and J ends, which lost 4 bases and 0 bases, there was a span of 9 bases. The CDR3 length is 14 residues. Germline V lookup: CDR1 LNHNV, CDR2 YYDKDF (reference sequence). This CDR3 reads CATSKRQMNTEAFF. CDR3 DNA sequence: TGTGCCACCAGCAAAAGACAGATGAACACTGAAGCTTTCTTT.

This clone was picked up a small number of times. CDR3: CAINGNEDEQYF. The CDR3 DNA sequence: TGTGCCATCAACGGAAATGAGGACGAGCAGTACTTC. The chain is built from TRBV10-3 and TRBJ2-7; no definite D call. Looked up from germline, CDR1 is ENHRY and CDR2 is SYGVKD. The CDR3 is 12 amino acids. Trimming shortened V by 7 bases and J by 5 bases, and 12 bases separated the two germline ends.

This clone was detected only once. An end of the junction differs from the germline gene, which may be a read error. The chain's CDR3 is CASRTPSAGELFF. CDR3 in DNA: TGTGCCAGCAGGACACCTAGCGCCGGGGAGTTGTTTTTT. The gene calls are TRBV11-1 and TRBJ2-2; possible D gene TRBD2, 6 bases. The CDR3 extends over 13 amino acids. Germline-derived CDR1 and CDR2 are SGHAT and FQDESV (reference sequence). The full variable domain, rest sourced from reference TRBV11-1 and TRBJ2-2, is EAEVAQSPRYKITEKSQAVAFWCDPISGHATLYWYRQILGQGPELLVQFQDESVVDDSQLPKDRFSAERLKGVDSTLKIQPAELGDSAMYLCASRTPSAGELFFGEGSRLTVL.

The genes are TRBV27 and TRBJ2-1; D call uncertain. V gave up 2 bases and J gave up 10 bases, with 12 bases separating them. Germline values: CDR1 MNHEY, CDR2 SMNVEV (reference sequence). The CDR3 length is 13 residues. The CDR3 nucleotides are TGTGCCAGCAGTTTAGGTCTTTTTCGGGAGCAGTTCTTC. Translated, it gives CASSLGLFREQFF.

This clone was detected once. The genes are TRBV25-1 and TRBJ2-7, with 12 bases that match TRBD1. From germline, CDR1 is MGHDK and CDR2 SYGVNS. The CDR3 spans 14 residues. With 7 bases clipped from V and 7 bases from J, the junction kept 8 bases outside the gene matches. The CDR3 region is CASKPGQGAWEQYF. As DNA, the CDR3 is TGTGCCAGCAAGCCGGGACAGGGGGCTTGGGAGCAGTACTTC.

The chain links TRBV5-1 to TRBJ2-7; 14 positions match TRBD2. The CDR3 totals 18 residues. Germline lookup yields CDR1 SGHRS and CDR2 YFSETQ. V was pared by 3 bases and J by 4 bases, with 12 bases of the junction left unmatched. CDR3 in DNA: TGCGCCAGCAGCTCCCACCCCGGGACTAGCGGGAGTTGGTACGAGCAGTACTTC. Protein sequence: CASSSHPGTSGSWYEQYF.